The next 9 T cell receptor beta chains were all read from a single sample in a study of T cell clonotyping in hematopoietic cell transplantation. This sample's time point: recipient sample about 28 days before transplant, after cytoreduction. This table comes from immunoSEQ multiplex PCR, and its TCRdb copy is limited to in-frame clones, with some not included. This table holds 35,000 to 50,000 clones, around 84% found once. The material was peripheral blood mononuclear cells, obtained before stem cell transplant. The receptors here all came from a man between 60 and 75 years old with acute myeloid leukemia. Some clones in this sample may be carry-over from other donors' samples.

This clone was detected only once. The J gene is TRBJ2-7, the V gene TRBV5-1, with 7 nucleotides matching TRBD1. CDR3 length: 14 residues. Germline CDR1 SGHRS, CDR2 YFSETQ. Losses at the gene ends were 7 bases for V and 0 bases for J; bases not matched to a gene: 7. The CDR3 loop is CASALDRPSYEQYF. In DNA, the CDR3 is TGCGCCAGCGCCTTGGACAGGCCCTCCTACGAGCAGTACTTC.

The chain carries TRBV7-2 and TRBJ2-7; 7 bases are shared with TRBD1. Germline trimming cut 5 bases from V and 1 base from J; bases unmatched to any gene: 5. The germline V gene has CDR1 SGHTA and CDR2 FQGNSA. The CDR3 sequence is 14 residues long. The CDR3 DNA follows: TGTGCCAGCAGCCCTGGGACAGTTTCCTACGAGCAGTACTTC. Protein sequence: CASSPGTVSYEQYF.

V gene TRBV28 combines with J gene TRBJ1-1; the match to TRBD1 covers 10 bases. Germline V gene lookup returns CDR1 MDHEN and CDR2 SYDVKM. This CDR3 region has 15 residues. The trim removed 5 bases at V and 1 base at J, leaving 4 bases unmatched. CDR3 sequence reads: CASSQRTGGNTEAFF. The CDR3 DNA reads TGTGCCAGCAGTCAGCGGACAGGGGGGAACACTGAAGCTTTCTTT.

The rearrangement joins TRBV29-1 to TRBJ1-3; D is ambiguous. The germline V gene encodes CDR1 SQVTM and CDR2 ANQGSEA. V dropped 1 base and J dropped 0 bases, with 7 bases sitting between them. This CDR3 contains 14 residues. The DNA of the CDR3 is TGCAGCGTTGAAGCAGGCTTCTCTGGAAACACCATATATTTT. Residues: CSVEAGFSGNTIYF.

The V call is TRBV6-5, the J call TRBJ1-1; D not resolved. CDR3 length equals 16 residues. V lost 0 bases to trimming and J lost 1 base, with 12 bases between them. The V gene's germline CDR1 is MNHEY and CDR2 SVGAGI. In DNA form, the CDR3 reads TGTGCCAGCAGTTACTCGATTTCTGTACAGAACACTGAAGCTTTCTTT. This encodes CASSYSISVQNTEAFF.

This chain connects TRBV29-1 to TRBJ2-7, with no clear D. The CDR3 is made up of 14 amino acids. The germline V gene has CDR1 SQVTM and CDR2 ANQGSEA. The germline V and J ends were trimmed by 0 bases and 0 bases, with 9 bases remaining between them. The CDR3 region has the DNA TGCAGCGTTGAAGAAACACGAAGCTCCTACGAGCAGTACTTC. The encoded protein is CSVEETRSSYEQYF.

This chain links TRBV5-1 with TRBJ2-1; D ambiguous. V was pared by 3 bases and J by 4 bases, with 11 bases between. The CDR3 consists of 14 residues. In germline, CDR1 is SGHRS, CDR2 YFSETQ. The CDR3 coding sequence is TGCGCCAGCAGCTCTCATGACCGGTACAATGAGCAGTTCTTC. Translated, it gives CASSSHDRYNEQFF.

V is TRBV19 and J is TRBJ1-4, with a tentative D call TRBD1 (5 bases). CDR1 and CDR2 (germline): LNHDA, SQIVND (reference sequence). The CDR3 runs to 14 residues. V lost 2 bases and J 5 bases, leaving 9 bases between the germline ends. The CDR3 nucleotides read TGTGCCAGTAGTATACCGGGGCACAATGAAAAACTGTTTTTT. It encodes CASSIPGHNEKLFF.

The V call is TRBV9, the J call TRBJ2-7; 10 nucleotides match TRBD2. Germline V CDR1 and CDR2: SGDLS, YYNGEE. CDR3 length: 15 amino acids. V was clipped by 2 bases and J by 1 base; unmatched bases: 3. The CDR3 protein is CASSVVAGGSYEQYF. The DNA for the CDR3 is TGTGCCAGCAGCGTCGTAGCGGGGGGTTCCTACGAGCAGTACTTC.